This T cell receptor beta chain originates from a study of blood T cells in healthy people across ages. At least 5 micrograms of total RNA were extracted per sample. This clonotype was detected only a few times. Its target is unknown. Germline lookup yields CDR1 MNHNY and CDR2 SVGAGI (reference sequence). V dropped 10 bases and J dropped 5 bases, with 16 bases sitting between them. The CDR3 contains 13 residues. Findings and limits, study-wide: Researchers report that TCR beta diversity correlated strongly with naive T cell percentage.

A sample-barcoded 5' primer and a J-beta primer mix were used in a second PCR of roughly 7 to 12 cycles. Each cDNA was tagged by a template-switch adaptor containing 12 random nucleotides. TCRdb used MiXCR to reprocess the 5' RACE reads, holding one entry per CDR3 protein. Here the sample spans approximately 1.5 million distinct CDR3 sequences, roughly two fifths being singletons. The TCR sequence derives from a woman aged 18-35 years in good health. The source material was blood. This chain connects TRBV6-6 to TRBJ2-3; D perhaps matches TRBD1 (6 bases). The DNA of the CDR3 is TGTGCCACCAGCCCAGGGGCCCTAGATACGCAGTATTTT. This encodes CATSPGALDTQYF.